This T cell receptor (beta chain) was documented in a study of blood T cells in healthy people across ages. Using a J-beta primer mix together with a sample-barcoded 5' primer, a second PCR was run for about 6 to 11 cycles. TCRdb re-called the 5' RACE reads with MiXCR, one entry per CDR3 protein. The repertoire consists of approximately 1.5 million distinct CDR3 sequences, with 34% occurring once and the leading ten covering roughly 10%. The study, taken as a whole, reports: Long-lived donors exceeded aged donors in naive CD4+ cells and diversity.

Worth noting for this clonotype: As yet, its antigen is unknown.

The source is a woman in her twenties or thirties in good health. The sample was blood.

CDR3 nucleotide sequence: TGCGCCAGCAGCCAAACATGGACAGGGTATGAGCAGTTCTTC. It translates to CASSQTWTGYEQFF. V gene TRBV4-1 combines with J gene TRBJ2-1, with TRBD1 identical over 8 bases. The CDR3 loop spans 14 amino acids. Germline CDR1 and CDR2: MGHRA and YSYEKL. The V gene end was trimmed by 2 bases and the J gene end by 8 bases; junction bases not matched to a gene: 5.